This T cell receptor (beta chain) was obtained from a study of cytomegalovirus exposure and HLA in healthy donors. This table comes from immunoSEQ multiplex PCR, and its TCRdb copy is limited to in-frame clones, with some not included. This sample has more than 55,000 clones, with 90% to 97% found just once. Germline lookup yields CDR1 MGHRA and CDR2 YSYEKL. The V end lost 4 bases, the J end lost 4 bases, and 13 bases lay between the germline ends. This CDR3 has 14 residues. Sequencing was carried out using PBMCs. The V call is TRBV4-1, the J call TRBJ1-1; D call uncertain. The sequence was collected from a man between 18 and 35 years old in good health and CMV-seronegative. Here the CDR3 DNA reads TGCGCCAGCAGCCCCCGGGGTTTGGGCACTGAAGCTTTCTTT. This sequence encodes CASSPRGLGTEAFF.